These 11 T cell receptor beta chains were all obtained from the same sample, sequenced in a study of T cells in Graves' hyperthyroidism and ophthalmopathy. TCR beta CDR3 sequences were amplified from RNA transcripts. First-round RT-PCR of the TCR CDR3 relied on the HTBI primer set. One entry per CDR3 protein, called by TCRdb with MiXCR from the multiplex PCR reads. Found here are around 420,000 distinct CDR3 sequences, approximately 15% of them singletons; the top ten hold about 5%. The sequencing sample was made of blood. All receptors derive from a woman aged 18-29 years with Graves' hyperthyroidism.

This clonotype was detected many times. This CDR3 is CASSPYRSSYNEQFF. Here the CDR3 DNA reads TGTGCCAGTAGTCCCTATAGGAGCTCCTACAATGAGCAGTTCTTC. This chain uses TRBV19 with TRBJ2-1; no reliable D call. CDR3 size: 15 residues. CDR1 LNHDA and CDR2 SQIVND come from the germline V gene (reference sequence). Trimming shortened V by 5 bases and J by 0 bases, and 11 bases separated the two germline ends.

At least ten counts were recorded for this clonotype. CDR3 in DNA: TGCAGCGTTGAGTCGACAGGGGGGACCCAGTACTTC. Amino acids: CSVESTGGTQYF. This chain connects TRBV29-1 to TRBJ2-5, with 9 positions matching TRBD1. CDR3 length: 12 amino acids. The ends lost 3 bases at V and 7 bases at J; junction bases unmatched: 3. Germline V gene sequence: CDR1 SQVTM, CDR2 ANQGSEA.

The chain combines TRBV29-1 with TRBJ1-1; no clear D gene. Per the germline V gene, CDR1 is SQVTM and CDR2 is ANQGSEA. The V end lost 7 bases, the J end lost 1 base, and 10 bases lay between the germline ends. This CDR3 region has 12 residues. The CDR3 spells CSAAVANTEAFF. The CDR3 nucleotides read TGCAGCGCTGCTGTAGCGAACACTGAAGCTTTCTTT.

This clonotype was seen repeatedly, ten times or more. V and J are TRBV12-3 or TRBV12-4 and TRBJ1-2, with 7 bases fitting TRBD1. The CDR3 has 15 amino acids. V gave up 5 bases and J gave up 5 bases; unmatched junction bases: 11. In DNA, the CDR3 is TGTGCCAGCAGTCCCCCCGGGACAGTCATTTATGGCTACACCTTC. This gives the protein CASSPPGTVIYGYTF.

This chain uses TRBV19 with TRBJ2-7; TRBD2 matches at 7 bases. The CDR3 contains 13 residues. Germline assignment: CDR1 LNHDA and CDR2 SQIVND (reference sequence). V was pared by 3 bases and J by 3 bases, with 2 bases of the junction left unmatched. Here the CDR3 reads CASSIGRDYEQYF. The CDR3, as DNA: TGTGCCAGTAGTATTGGGAGGGACTACGAGCAGTACTTC.

This clonotype was seen ten or more times. This chain uses TRBV28 with TRBJ2-4; the match to TRBD1 covers 7 bases. Germline CDR1 MDHEN, CDR2 SYDVKM. Trimming cost V 6 bases and J 9 bases; bases outside gene matches: 8. CDR3 size: 13 residues. The DNA for the CDR3 is TGTGCCAGCAGGACCCGGGACAGAGGCATTCAGTACTTC. This translates into CASRTRDRGIQYF.

This clonotype has a count of ten or more. The J gene is TRBJ1-6, the V gene TRBV2; 9 bases align to TRBD1. This CDR3 contains 15 residues. Trimming cost V 6 bases and J 7 bases; bases outside gene matches: 7. The V gene's germline CDR1 is SNHLY and CDR2 FYNNEI. As DNA, the CDR3 is TGTGCCAGCAGGGACAGGGGCGGGGGAAATTCACCCCTCCACTTT. The encoded protein is CASRDRGGGNSPLHF.

This clonotype was detected many times. This chain uses TRBV3-1 with TRBJ2-1, with D hard to call. V lost 5 bases and J 3 bases, leaving 8 bases between the germline ends. The CDR3 runs to 13 residues. CDR1 is LGHDT and CDR2 is YNNKEL in the germline V gene (reference sequence). The CDR3 region is CASSTRFYNEQFF. The DNA of the CDR3 is TGTGCCAGCAGCACCCGCTTCTACAATGAGCAGTTCTTC.

This clonotype showed up just a few times. The J gene is TRBJ1-2, the V gene TRBV11-2; D possibly corresponds to TRBD1 (6 bases). The CDR3 runs 14 residues. V was clipped by 7 bases and J by 3 bases, with 15 bases between them. Germline-derived CDR1 and CDR2 are SGHAT and FQNNGV. CDR3 residues: CASTSGRGDYGYTF. In nucleotides, the CDR3 is TGTGCCAGCACTTCGGGCAGGGGAGACTATGGCTACACCTTC. Variable domain in full (rest from reference TRBV11-2 and TRBJ1-2): EAGVAQSPRYKIIEKRQSVAFWCNPISGHATLYWYQQILGQGPKLLIQFQNNGVVDDSQLPKDRFSAERLKGVDSTLKIQPAKLEDSAVYLCASTSGRGDYGYTFGSGTRLTVV.

This clonotype showed up many times. This sequence joins TRBV10-2 and TRBJ1-1; possibly TRBD1 for D (5 bases). The CDR3 length is 14 residues. CDR1 and CDR2 from the germline V gene are WSHSY and SAAADI. Trimming cost V 2 bases and J 7 bases, with 14 bases left between them. CDR3: CASSERGFFSEAFF. Here the CDR3 DNA reads TGCGCCAGCAGTGAGAGGGGCTTTTTTAGTGAAGCTTTCTTT.

This clonotype was seen ten or more times. This sequence joins TRBV11-3 and TRBJ2-1; D uncertain. The CDR3 extends over 16 amino acids. The germline V and J ends were trimmed by 2 bases and 0 bases, with 11 bases remaining between them. Germline CDR1 is SGHNT and CDR2 is YENEEA. CDR3 protein: CASSLYDSHSYNEQFF. In nucleotides, the CDR3 is TGTGCCAGCAGCTTATATGATTCCCACTCCTACAATGAGCAGTTCTTC.